This T cell receptor (beta chain) came from a study of blood T cell dynamics during melanoma immunotherapy. Study details: First-line therapy was either pembrolizumab or nivolumab with ipilimumab for metastatic melanoma.

Stated time point: week 3, after first cycle of checkpoint inhibitor. TCRdb's table, derived via immunoSEQ multiplex PCR, lists solely in-frame clones and lacks some. The sample includes under 15,000 clones, approximately 88% of them seen just once. This CDR3 is 15 amino acids long. Germline CDR1 is SGHDT and CDR2 is YYEEEE. V lost 6 bases and J 0 bases, leaving 15 bases between the germline ends. The specimen was blood, collected from a patient treated with checkpoint blockade. The receptor's source is a human donor with melanoma. This chain uses TRBV5-6 with TRBJ1-1; tentative D call: TRBD1 (6 bases). The CDR3, as DNA: TGTGCCAGCATACCGACAGGAGAAATGAACACTGAAGCTTTCTTT. Its protein is CASIPTGEMNTEAFF.